The clone carrying this TCR beta chain was observed a handful of times. Authors' methods: Estimation of nucleated cell counts relied on the amplification of reference gene primers. Profiling relied on immunoSEQ multiplex PCR, and the TCRdb table lists in-frame clones only, not all of them. V and J calls and clone size come straight from that table; D and trimming were deduced from the DNA. Of tens of thousands of clones listed, roughly 86% are singletons. This entry is derived from a study of blood T cell repertoires in COVID-19. About the study: Material from acute and convalescent COVID-19 was sourced from the United States, Italy and Spain. The cDNA or gDNA used as material had been derived from T cells, B-cell-depleted T cells, or PBMCs.

V gave up 2 bases and J gave up 7 bases; unmatched junction bases: 2. The germline CDR1 and CDR2 sequences are MDHEN and SYDVKM. CDR3 length equals 14 residues. Sequencing was done on a sample of peripheral blood. The chain couples TRBV28 to TRBJ1-6; 7 bases fit TRBD1. The source is a man in his sixties or seventies with acute or convalescent COVID-19. In DNA form, the CDR3 reads TGTGCCAGCAGTTTACAGGGGGTCAATTCACCCCTCCACTTT. Its protein product is CASSLQGVNSPLHF.